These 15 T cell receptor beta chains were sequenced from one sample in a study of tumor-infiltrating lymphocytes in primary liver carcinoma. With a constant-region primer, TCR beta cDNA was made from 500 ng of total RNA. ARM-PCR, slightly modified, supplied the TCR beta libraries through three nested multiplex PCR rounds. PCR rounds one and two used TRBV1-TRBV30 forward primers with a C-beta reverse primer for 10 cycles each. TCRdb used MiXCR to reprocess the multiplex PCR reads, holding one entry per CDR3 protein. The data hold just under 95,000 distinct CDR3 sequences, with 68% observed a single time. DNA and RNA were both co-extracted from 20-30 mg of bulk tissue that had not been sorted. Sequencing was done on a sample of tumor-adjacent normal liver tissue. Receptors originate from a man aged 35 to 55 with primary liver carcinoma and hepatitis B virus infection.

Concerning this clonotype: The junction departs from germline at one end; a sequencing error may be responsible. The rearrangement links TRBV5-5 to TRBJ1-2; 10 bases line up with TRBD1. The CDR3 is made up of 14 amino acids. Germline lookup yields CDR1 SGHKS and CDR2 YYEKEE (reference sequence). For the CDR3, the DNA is TGTGTCAGCAGCTTGGGACAGGGGAACTATGGCTACGCCTTC. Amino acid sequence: CVSSLGQGNYGYAF.

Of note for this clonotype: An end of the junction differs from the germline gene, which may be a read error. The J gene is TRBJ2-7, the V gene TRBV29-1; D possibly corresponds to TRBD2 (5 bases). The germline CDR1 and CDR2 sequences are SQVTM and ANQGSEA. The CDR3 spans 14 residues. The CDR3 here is CSDTTVPNPYEQNF. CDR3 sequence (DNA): TGTAGCGACACCACCGTACCGAACCCTTACGAGCAGAACTTC.

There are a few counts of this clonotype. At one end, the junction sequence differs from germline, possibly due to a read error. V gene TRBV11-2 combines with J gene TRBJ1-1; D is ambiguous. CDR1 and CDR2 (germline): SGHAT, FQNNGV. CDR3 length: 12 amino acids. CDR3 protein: CTSSLGYTEAFF. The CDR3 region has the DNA TGTACTAGCAGCTTAGGGTACACCGAAGCTTTCTTT.

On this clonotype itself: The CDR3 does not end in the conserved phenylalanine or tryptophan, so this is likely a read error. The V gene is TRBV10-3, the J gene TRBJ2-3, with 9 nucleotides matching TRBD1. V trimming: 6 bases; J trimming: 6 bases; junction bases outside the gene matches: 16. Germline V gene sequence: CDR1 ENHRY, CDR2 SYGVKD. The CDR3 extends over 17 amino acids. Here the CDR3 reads CAIRRTAGQGTGDTQYL. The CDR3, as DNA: TGTGCCATCAGACGCACTGCCGGACAGGGGACAGGGGATACGCAGTATCTT.

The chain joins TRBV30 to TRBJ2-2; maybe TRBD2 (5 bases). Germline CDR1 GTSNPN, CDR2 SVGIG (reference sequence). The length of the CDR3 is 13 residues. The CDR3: CVRVSANTGELFF. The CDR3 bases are TGTGTCCGGGTTAGCGCGAACACCGGGGAGCTGTTTTTT.

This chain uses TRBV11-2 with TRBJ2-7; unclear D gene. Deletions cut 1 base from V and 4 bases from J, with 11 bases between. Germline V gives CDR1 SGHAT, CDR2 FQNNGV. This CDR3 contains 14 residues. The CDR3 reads CASSLVAREYEQYF. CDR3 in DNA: TGTGCCAGCAGCTTAGTGGCTAGAGAGTACGAGCAGTACTTC.

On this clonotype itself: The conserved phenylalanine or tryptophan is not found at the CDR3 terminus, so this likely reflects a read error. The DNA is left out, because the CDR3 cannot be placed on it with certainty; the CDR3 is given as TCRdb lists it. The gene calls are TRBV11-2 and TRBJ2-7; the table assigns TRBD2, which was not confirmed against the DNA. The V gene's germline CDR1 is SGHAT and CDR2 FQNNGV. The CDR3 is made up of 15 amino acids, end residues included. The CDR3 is CASSPGPGTTYEQCS.

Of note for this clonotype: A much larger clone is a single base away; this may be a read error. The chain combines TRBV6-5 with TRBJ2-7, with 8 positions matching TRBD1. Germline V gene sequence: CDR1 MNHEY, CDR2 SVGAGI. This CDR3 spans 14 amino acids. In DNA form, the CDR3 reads TGTGCCAGCAGTGTGGACAGGGATTCCTACGAGCAGCACTTC. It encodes CASSVDRDSYEQHF.

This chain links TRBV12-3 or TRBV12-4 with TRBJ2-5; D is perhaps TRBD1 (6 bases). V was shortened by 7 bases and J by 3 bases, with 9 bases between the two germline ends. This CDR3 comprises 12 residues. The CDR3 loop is CASNTGKETQYF. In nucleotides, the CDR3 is TGTGCCAGCAATACAGGGAAAGAGACCCAGTACTTC.

CDR3 nucleotides: TGTGCCAGCAGCTTTGAGGGGGGCGAGAATGAGCAGTACTTC. Translated: CASSFEGGENEQYF. This chain connects TRBV11-2 to TRBJ2-5; the D call may be TRBD1 or TRBD2 (6 bases each). Germline CDR1 and CDR2: SGHAT and FQNNGV. This CDR3 contains 14 residues. Trimming took 3 bases from V and 11 from J, leaving 19 bases between them.

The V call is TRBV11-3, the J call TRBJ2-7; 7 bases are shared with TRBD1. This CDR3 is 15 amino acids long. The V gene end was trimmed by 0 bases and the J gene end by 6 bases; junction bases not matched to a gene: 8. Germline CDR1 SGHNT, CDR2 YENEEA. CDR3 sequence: CASSLEAGGGCEQYF. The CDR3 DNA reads TGTGCCAGCAGCTTAGAGGCAGGGGGTGGCTGCGAGCAGTACTTC.

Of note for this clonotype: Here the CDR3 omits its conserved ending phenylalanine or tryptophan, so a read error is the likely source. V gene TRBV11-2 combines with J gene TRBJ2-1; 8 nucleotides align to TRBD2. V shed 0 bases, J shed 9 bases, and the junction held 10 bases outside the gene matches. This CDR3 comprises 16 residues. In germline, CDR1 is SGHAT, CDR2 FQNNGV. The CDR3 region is CASSLDIGLALGEQFV. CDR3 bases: TGTGCCAGCAGCTTAGATATCGGACTAGCCTTGGGTGAGCAGTTCGTC.

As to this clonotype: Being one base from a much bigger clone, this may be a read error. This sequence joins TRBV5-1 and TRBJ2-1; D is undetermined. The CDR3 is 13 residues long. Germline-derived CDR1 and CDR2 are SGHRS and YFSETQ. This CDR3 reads CTSSSPMNNEQFF. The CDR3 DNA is TGCACCAGCAGTTCCCCCATGAACAATGAGCAGTTCTTC.

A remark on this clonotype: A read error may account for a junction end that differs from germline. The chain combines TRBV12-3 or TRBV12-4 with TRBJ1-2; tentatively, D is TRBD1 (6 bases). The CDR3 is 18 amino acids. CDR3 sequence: CVSSLPGEPLYLDYDYTF. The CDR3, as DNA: TGTGTCAGCAGTTTACCAGGGGAACCCCTTTACTTGGACTATGATTACACTTTC.

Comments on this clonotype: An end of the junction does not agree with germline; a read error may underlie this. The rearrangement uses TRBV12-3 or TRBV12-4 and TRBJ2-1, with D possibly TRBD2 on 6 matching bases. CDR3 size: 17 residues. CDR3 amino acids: CASSSVNRERPYNEQSF. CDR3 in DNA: TGTGCCAGCAGCTCGGTAAATCGGGAGAGGCCCTACAACGAGCAGTCCTTC.